The present TCR beta chain was sequenced within a study of neoadjuvant anti-PD-1 for oral cavity cancer. At the level of the study: Before surgery, most patients got three to four biweekly 3 mg/kg nivolumab doses. Non-progressing patients received a fourth nivolumab dose near day 43, then surgery on days 50-56. Study-level points and caveats: Each response group had just a few patients in TCR analyses.

Patients had newly diagnosed, untreated stage II-IVA oral cavity squamous cell carcinoma. As concerns this clone: What it recognizes is unknown.

Assay used: immunoSEQ multiplex PCR; TCRdb lists only in-frame clones, some missing. Counted here are 84,000 or so clones, approximately 80% occurring once; the ten biggest clones make up 3.1%. The V and J ends lost 2 bases and 2 bases respectively, with 8 bases between them. The germline gives CDR1 MNHNY, CDR2 SVGAGI (reference sequence). CDR3 length: 14 amino acids. This clonotype was obtained from a person aged 35-79 years with oral cavity squamous cell carcinoma. V usage is TRBV6-6 and J usage is TRBJ2-3; no reliable D call. The sequencing here drew on PBMCs, taken before nivolumab (anti-PD-1) treatment. The DNA for the CDR3 is TGTGCCAGCAGTTACACCAGGACCACAGATACGCAGTATTTT. This encodes CASSYTRTTDTQYF.